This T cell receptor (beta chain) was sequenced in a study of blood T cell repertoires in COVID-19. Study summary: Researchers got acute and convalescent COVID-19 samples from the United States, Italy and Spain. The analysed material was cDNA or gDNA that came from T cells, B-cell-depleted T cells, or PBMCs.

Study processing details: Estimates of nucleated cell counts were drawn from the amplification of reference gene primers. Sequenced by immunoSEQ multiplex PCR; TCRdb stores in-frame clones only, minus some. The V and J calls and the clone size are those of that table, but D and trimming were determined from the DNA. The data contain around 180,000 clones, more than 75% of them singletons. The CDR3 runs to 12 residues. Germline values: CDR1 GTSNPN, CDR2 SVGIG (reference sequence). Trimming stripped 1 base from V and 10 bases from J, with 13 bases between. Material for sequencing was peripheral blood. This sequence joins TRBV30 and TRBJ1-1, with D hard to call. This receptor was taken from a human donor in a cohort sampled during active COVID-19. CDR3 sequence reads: CAWSGFQRGAFF. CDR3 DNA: TGTGCCTGGAGTGGATTCCAGCGGGGAGCTTTCTTT.